The 29 T cell receptor beta chains reported below all come from one sample, sequenced in a study of cytomegalovirus exposure and HLA in healthy donors. The method was immunoSEQ multiplex PCR; TCRdb's version includes in-frame clones alone and lacks a portion of them. Among around 250,000 clones listed, roughly 87% were seen once. The material sequenced was PBMCs. The receptor source for this set is a woman aged 30 to 39 in good health and CMV-seronegative.

This clone was seen a handful of times. This sequence joins TRBV7-2 and TRBJ2-5; 10 bases match TRBD2. Germline assignment: CDR1 SGHTA and CDR2 FQGNSA. The CDR3 runs 16 residues. The V and J ends lost 2 bases and 4 bases, in that order; junction bases with no gene match: 7. The CDR3 loop is CASSLPAGGPLETQYF. The CDR3 DNA reads TGTGCCAGCAGCTTACCAGCGGGAGGGCCTTTAGAGACCCAGTACTTC.

The chain joins TRBV28 to TRBJ2-1; 10 nucleotides match TRBD2. Losses at the gene ends were 4 bases for V and 5 bases for J; bases not matched to a gene: 8. From germline, CDR1 is MDHEN and CDR2 SYDVKM. The CDR3 loop spans 16 amino acids. In nucleotides, the CDR3 is TGTGCCAGCAGTTCCCCCCTAGCGGGAGTAGACAATGAGCAGTTCTTC. This sequence encodes CASSSPLAGVDNEQFF.

The CDR3 protein is CASSLDSNPYGYTF. The CDR3 DNA reads TGTGCCAGCAGTTTAGACAGTAATCCCTATGGCTACACCTTC. The chain is built from TRBV28 and TRBJ1-2; D perhaps matches TRBD1 (5 bases). The CDR3 is made up of 14 amino acids. V lost 2 bases, J lost 4 bases, and 11 bases lay in between. Germline V CDR1 and CDR2: MDHEN, SYDVKM.

This chain joins TRBV11-2 and TRBJ2-3, with D possibly called TRBD1 or TRBD2 (5 bases each). Germline V gene sequence: CDR1 SGHAT, CDR2 FQNNGV. The CDR3 contains 17 residues. V was pared by 3 bases and J by 1 base, with 17 bases between. The CDR3 DNA sequence: TGTGCCAGCAGCTTGAACGCGCTAGCCAGGGGCACAGATACGCAGTATTTT. Translated, it gives CASSLNALARGTDTQYF.

The chain is built from TRBV27 and TRBJ2-1; maybe TRBD2 (5 bases). The V gene lost 5 bases and the J gene lost 7 bases, with 15 bases spanning the gap. Germline V gene lookup returns CDR1 MNHEY and CDR2 SMNVEV (reference sequence). CDR3 length equals 14 residues. CDR3 bases: TGTGCCAGCAGTCCGTTAGCGATCGGGAATGAGCAGTTCTTC. It is translated as CASSPLAIGNEQFF.

This sequence joins TRBV30 and TRBJ2-7, with 7 bases identical to TRBD2. The CDR3 covers 12 residues. Per germline, CDR1 GTSNPN and CDR2 SVGIG (reference sequence). V trimming: 2 bases; J trimming: 13 bases; junction bases outside the gene matches: 11. The CDR3 DNA reads as TGTGCCTGGAGTCCAGCGGGACTCCCGCCATACTTC. It yields the protein CAWSPAGLPPYF.

The V gene is TRBV4-3, the J gene TRBJ2-1; TRBD2 agrees at 11 bases. The V gene's germline CDR1 is LGHNA and CDR2 YSLEER. The CDR3 runs to 17 residues. V lost 3 bases and J lost 7; bases outside the gene matches: 11. CDR3 nucleotides: TGCGCCAGCAGCCAGGATAGAGGCCTAGCGGGAGGTAATGAGCAGTTCTTC. Protein sequence: CASSQDRGLAGGNEQFF.

This clone was counted a few times. This rearrangement joins TRBV5-8 to TRBJ1-1; tentatively, D is TRBD1 (5 bases). CDR1 and CDR2 from the germline V gene are SGHTS and YDEGEE. Trimming took off 6 bases at V and 3 bases at J, with 15 bases between the two ends. The CDR3 spans 14 residues. CDR3 region: CASKGQGKDTEAFF. The CDR3, as DNA: TGTGCCAGCAAGGGGCAGGGAAAGGACACTGAAGCTTTCTTT.

V gene TRBV7-9 combines with J gene TRBJ2-7; 7 bases are a match to TRBD1. The CDR3 contains 13 residues. V dropped 4 bases and J dropped 1; count of bases not matched to a gene: 1. Per the germline V gene, CDR1 is SEHNR and CDR2 is FQNEAQ (reference sequence). DNA of the CDR3: TGTGCCAGCAGCTCGACAGGGTCCTACGAGCAGTACTTC. Translating gives CASSSTGSYEQYF.

This clone was found a few times. This chain links TRBV9 with TRBJ2-5; perhaps TRBD2 as D (6 bases). CDR1 and CDR2 (germline): SGDLS, YYNGEE. CDR3 length: 15 residues. V lost 2 bases and J lost 7, with 18 bases in between. The CDR3 sequence is CASSVGDSTDGTQYF. The CDR3 coding sequence is TGTGCCAGCAGCGTGGGGGACTCGACCGATGGGACCCAGTACTTC.

This rearrangement joins TRBV18 to TRBJ2-7, with D perhaps TRBD1 (6 bases). CDR3 length: 14 residues. Trimming pared 2 bases from V and 2 bases from J, leaving 10 bases between. Per the germline V gene, CDR1 is KGHSH and CDR2 is LQKENI. CDR3 in DNA: TGTGCCAGCTCACCAGTCAGGGGTCCCTACGAGCAGTACTTC. The encoded protein is CASSPVRGPYEQYF. Full variable domain (remainder filled in from reference TRBV18 and TRBJ2-7): NAGVMQNPRHLVRRRGQEARLRCSPMKGHSHVYWYRQLPEEGLKFMVYLQKENIIDESGMPKERFSAEFPKEGPSILRIQQVVRGDSAAYFCASSPVRGPYEQYFGPGTRLTVT.

This clone was recorded once. The chain recombines TRBV15 with TRBJ1-4; D not resolved. Looked up from germline, CDR1 is LNHNV and CDR2 is YYDKDF (reference sequence). CDR3 size: 12 residues. Trimming shortened V by 5 bases and J by 7 bases, and 8 bases separated the two germline ends. CDR3 loop: CATSRNGEKLFF. The CDR3 coding sequence is TGTGCCACCAGCCGGAACGGTGAAAAACTGTTTTTT. Full variable domain (outside the CDR3, taken from reference TRBV15 and TRBJ1-4): DAMVIQNPRYQVTQFGKPVTLSCSQTLNHNVMYWYQQKSSQAPKLLFHYYDKDFNNEADTPDNFQSRRPNTSFCFLDIRSPGLGDTAMYLCATSRNGEKLFFGSGTQLSVL.

This chain uses TRBV18 with TRBJ2-7, with a tentative D call TRBD2 (5 bases). Per germline, CDR1 KGHSH and CDR2 LQKENI. Trimming stripped 6 bases from V and 5 bases from J, with 20 bases between. CDR3 size: 15 residues. The CDR3 coding sequence is TGTGCCAGCTCCGCTAGGCGGGTGGAAGCGGACGAGCAGTACTTC. This codes for CASSARRVEADEQYF.

The chain joins TRBV29-1 to TRBJ2-3; a possible D gene is TRBD1 (6 bases). Germline V gives CDR1 SQVTM, CDR2 ANQGSEA. The V end was cut by 4 bases, the J end by 5 bases, with 10 bases between. The CDR3 consists of 12 residues. In DNA, the CDR3 is TGCAGCGTTGGCCAGGGGATAGATACGCAGTATTTT. It is translated as CSVGQGIDTQYF.

The chain links TRBV5-4 to TRBJ1-1, with 7 bases matching TRBD1. The junction had 7 bases not matched to a gene; V was cut back by 0 bases and J by 5 bases. The CDR3 contains 15 residues. Germline CDR1 reads SGHNT; CDR2 reads YYREEE (reference sequence). The CDR3 is CASSLVAGGETEAFF. DNA of the CDR3: TGTGCCAGCAGCTTGGTGGCAGGGGGAGAAACTGAAGCTTTCTTT.

The V gene is TRBV10-3, the J gene TRBJ1-2, with D perhaps TRBD1 (5 bases). Trimming took off 6 bases at V and 5 bases at J, with 13 bases between the two ends. This CDR3 has 13 residues. Looked up from germline, CDR1 is ENHRY and CDR2 is SYGVKD. CDR3 in amino acids: CAISEGRGYGYTF. The CDR3 DNA sequence: TGTGCCATCAGCGAGGGGCGCGGTTATGGCTACACCTTC.

This chain links TRBV4-1 with TRBJ1-5; D uncertain. Trimming cost V 1 base and J 8 bases, with 15 bases left between them. Germline-derived CDR1 and CDR2 are MGHRA and YSYEKL. The CDR3 length is 15 residues. CDR3 amino acids: CASSQGEHSTEPQHF. The CDR3 DNA follows: TGCGCCAGCAGCCAAGGGGAACACTCAACGGAGCCCCAGCATTTT.

A remark on this clone: The sample contains more than one DNA sequence encoding this CDR3. V usage is TRBV11-3 and J usage is TRBJ2-3, with D perhaps given as TRBD1 or TRBD2 (7 bases each). Trimming pared 4 bases from V and 3 bases from J, leaving 17 bases between. Looked up from germline, CDR1 is SGHNT and CDR2 is YENEEA. The CDR3 consists of 16 residues. The CDR3 nucleotides read TGTGCCAGCAGCTCCCGACAGGGAGGGAGGACAGATACGCAGTATTTT. It translates to CASSSRQGGRTDTQYF.

The table lists this clone with a count of one. This rearrangement joins TRBV6-1 to TRBJ2-7, with D perhaps given as TRBD1 or TRBD2 (6 bases each). The V gene's germline CDR1 is MNHNS and CDR2 SASEGT. The CDR3 spans 14 residues. V lost 10 bases to trimming and J lost 3 bases, with 19 bases between them. The CDR3 nucleotides read TGTGCCATAACCTCGTGGGGGGCTAGCTACGAGCAGTACTTC. Translated, it gives CAITSWGASYEQYF.

The CDR3 nucleotides are TGTGCCAGCAGCTCCACCGGGACAGACCACTCCTACGAGCAGTACTTC. As protein: CASSSTGTDHSYEQYF. This chain links TRBV7-9 with TRBJ2-7, with 7 nucleotides matching TRBD1. This CDR3 contains 16 residues. Germline values: CDR1 SEHNR, CDR2 FQNEAQ (reference sequence). V was pared by 4 bases and J by 0 bases, with 9 bases of the junction left unmatched.

CDR3 nucleotides: TGTGCCAGCGCCAGGGGTGACAATCAGCCCCAGCATTTT. Translating it yields CASARGDNQPQHF. V is TRBV6-5 and J is TRBJ1-5; TRBD1 is a possible D gene (6 bases). There are 13 residues in the CDR3. Trimming took off 8 bases at V and 3 bases at J, with 11 bases between the two ends. CDR1 is MNHEY, CDR2 SVGAGI, per germline.

Points on this clone: Other DNA sequences of this sample code for an identical CDR3. The V and J genes are TRBV27 and TRBJ2-7; D gene uncertain. CDR3 length: 12 amino acids. Germline V gene data show CDR1 as MNHEY and CDR2 as SMNVEV (reference sequence). V was clipped by 4 bases and J by 7 bases, with 11 bases between them. The CDR3 region is CASSSPSGEQYF. DNA of the CDR3: TGTGCCAGCAGTTCACCGTCTGGGGAGCAGTACTTC.

This clone was counted at least ten times. V and J are TRBV7-9 and TRBJ2-3; 7 bases agree with TRBD1. The CDR3 runs to 17 residues. V was clipped by 5 bases and J by 0 bases; unmatched bases: 11. Germline V gene data show CDR1 as SEHNR and CDR2 as FQNEAQ (reference sequence). The CDR3 bases are TGTGCCAGCAGCGGACCGGGACAGCTGACTAGCACAGATACGCAGTATTTT. Protein: CASSGPGQLTSTDTQYF.

This chain links TRBV5-6 with TRBJ2-7, with a possible D match to TRBD1 (5 bases). The V end lost 0 bases, the J end lost 1 base, and 11 bases lay between the germline ends. The CDR3 loop spans 15 amino acids. Germline V gives CDR1 SGHDT, CDR2 YYEEEE. The DNA for the CDR3 is TGTGCCAGCAGCTTGGACAGGCAAGCATCCTACGAGCAGTACTTC. Its translation is CASSLDRQASYEQYF.

The chain has TRBV9 and TRBJ2-3; the match to TRBD2 covers 7 bases. This CDR3 region has 15 residues. CDR1 is SGDLS, CDR2 YYNGEE, per germline. The V gene end was trimmed by 0 bases and the J gene end by 2 bases; junction bases not matched to a gene: 3. DNA for the CDR3: TGTGCCAGCAGCGTAGAAGGGAGGGCCACAGATACGCAGTATTTT. As protein: CASSVEGRATDTQYF.

The chain employs TRBV27 and TRBJ2-1; tentative D call: TRBD1 (6 bases). Germline lookup yields CDR1 MNHEY and CDR2 SMNVEV (reference sequence). Trimming left V 2 bases short and J 2 bases short, with 10 bases between. This CDR3 has 15 residues. CDR3 DNA sequence: TGTGCCAGCAGTTTAGGGGGCATCGCCTACAATGAGCAGTTCTTC. Amino acid sequence: CASSLGGIAYNEQFF.

V and J are TRBV27 and TRBJ2-7; 7 nucleotides align to TRBD2. The germline gives CDR1 MNHEY, CDR2 SMNVEV (reference sequence). The CDR3 runs 15 residues. V shed 4 bases, J shed 0 bases, and the junction held 6 bases outside the gene matches. The DNA for the CDR3 is TGTGCCAGCAGTTCCCTGGGCGGGGGCTCCTACGAGCAGTACTTC. It specifies CASSSLGGGSYEQYF.

This chain joins TRBV4-1 and TRBJ1-5; possible D gene TRBD1, 5 bases. Looked up from germline, CDR1 is MGHRA and CDR2 is YSYEKL. The CDR3 consists of 14 residues. V was pared by 5 bases and J by 2 bases, with 10 bases between. The CDR3 region has the DNA TGCGCCAGCAGCGAAGCGGGGGGCAATCAGCCCCAGCATTTT. Residues: CASSEAGGNQPQHF.

The V gene is TRBV7-2, the J gene TRBJ2-2; D is uncertain. V lost 5 bases and J lost 2, with 12 bases in between. Per germline, CDR1 SGHTA and CDR2 FQGNSA. The CDR3 is 15 residues long. For the CDR3, the DNA is TGTGCCAGCAGCCAATCATTCGTTAACACCGGGGAGCTGTTTTTT. Translated, it gives CASSQSFVNTGELFF.